Below are 23 T cell receptor beta chains sequenced from a single sample in a study of T cell clusters in autoimmune cytopenias. One tube held mixed TRB-A and TRB-B primer pools for touch-down PCR. TCRdb reprocessed the multiplex PCR reads; each CDR3 protein has one entry and no DNA is given. The sample table includes under 14,000 distinct CDR3 sequences. Each sample's input was around 250 ng genomic DNA, roughly 40,000 genome equivalents. This same sample was also part of a study on T cell repertoires in aging, cancer and after chemotherapy.

The specimen was peripheral blood. The receptors were gathered from a human donor in good health.

The gene calls are TRBV2 and TRBJ1-3. Germline CDR1 SNHLY, CDR2 FYNNEI. This CDR3 spans 14 amino acids. CDR3 protein: CASSGRSSGNTIYF.

The V gene is TRBV18, the J gene TRBJ2-5; TCRdb's assignment of TRBD2 cannot be checked, as there is no DNA. CDR3 length: 16 residues. Germline V CDR1 and CDR2: KGHSH, LQKENI. CDR3 loop: CASSPALTGSRETQYF.

Here the CDR3 reads CASSSGLSTDTQYF. J is TRBJ2-3 and V is TRBV7-2; the TRBD2 assignment by TCRdb is unverifiable without DNA. CDR3 length equals 14 residues. The germline V gene has CDR1 SGHTA and CDR2 FQGNSA.

The genes are TRBV28 and TRBJ1-1. Germline lookup yields CDR1 MDHEN and CDR2 SYDVKM. This CDR3 region has 13 residues. The CDR3 sequence is CASTEGEDTEAFF.

The chain has TRBV20-1 and TRBJ1-6; the TCRdb call, TRBD1, lacks DNA for checking. CDR3 size: 14 residues. Germline CDR1 reads DFQATT; CDR2 reads SNEGSKA (reference sequence). CDR3: CSAPKGFSDSPLHF.

Considering frequency, this clonotype is medium-sized. V gene TRBV13 combines with J gene TRBJ1-2; TCRdb indicates TRBD1, and absent DNA this call remains unverified. The germline gives CDR1 PRHDT, CDR2 FYEKMQ (reference sequence). The CDR3 has 15 residues. The chain's CDR3 is CASSYHGQGFGGYTF. The full variable domain, completed using reference TRBV13 and TRBJ1-2, is AAGVIQSPRHLIKEKRETATLKCYPIPRHDTVYWYQQGPGQDPQFLISFYEKMQSDKGSIPDRFSAQQFSDYHSELNMSSLELGDSALYFCASSYHGQGFGGYTFGSGTRLTVV.

This chain connects TRBV20-1 to TRBJ2-7; the D call from TCRdb, TRBD1, cannot be confirmed without DNA. CDR1 is DFQATT, CDR2 SNEGSKA, per germline (reference sequence). The CDR3 sequence is 13 residues long. The CDR3 protein is CSARPLQDFEQYF.

The V gene is TRBV20-1, the J gene TRBJ1-4. The germline CDR1 and CDR2 sequences are DFQATT and SNEGSKA (reference sequence). This CDR3 contains 13 residues. The CDR3 loop reads CSASTGPTYRLFF.

This clonotype is deemed medium-sized by its frequency. This chain links TRBV19 with TRBJ1-4; TCRdb reports TRBD1, a call that lacks DNA to check it against. This CDR3 contains 15 residues. Germline CDR1 and CDR2: LNHDA and SQIVND (reference sequence). The CDR3 loop reads CASIRGDGGNEKLFF.

V and J are TRBV7-9 and TRBJ1-1. CDR1 SEHNR and CDR2 FQNEAQ come from the germline V gene (reference sequence). The CDR3 has 14 amino acids. CDR3 protein: CASSLVGRDTEAFF.

According to its frequency, this clonotype is medium-sized. This rearrangement joins TRBV29-1 to TRBJ1-1. This CDR3 has 13 residues. Germline lookup yields CDR1 SQVTM and CDR2 ANQGSEA. The CDR3 sequence: CSVAGRMNTEAFF.

This clonotype is classed as medium-sized by frequency. This chain joins TRBV11-2 and TRBJ1-2. The germline V gene has CDR1 SGHAT and CDR2 FQNNGV. The CDR3 is 15 amino acids. The CDR3 sequence: CASSSPHLLNYGYTF. Full variable domain (outside the CDR3, taken from reference TRBV11-2 and TRBJ1-2): EAGVAQSPRYKIIEKRQSVAFWCNPISGHATLYWYQQILGQGPKLLIQFQNNGVVDDSQLPKDRFSAERLKGVDSTLKIQPAKLEDSAVYLCASSSPHLLNYGYTFGSGTRLTVV.

V and J are TRBV4-1 and TRBJ1-2. Germline CDR1 MGHRA, CDR2 YSYEKL. This CDR3 region has 16 residues. CDR3 sequence reads: CASSQDTLSDIYGYTF.

This clonotype is labeled medium-sized based on frequency. The J gene is TRBJ2-5, the V gene TRBV7-2; the D gene TCRdb calls, TRBD2, cannot be checked with no DNA. There are 16 residues in the CDR3. Germline V gives CDR1 SGHTA, CDR2 FQGNSA. CDR3 region: CASRKRLAGGRETQYF. Full variable domain (remainder filled in from reference TRBV7-2 and TRBJ2-5): GAGVSQSPSNKVTEKGKDVELRCDPISGHTALYWYRQSLGQGLEFLIYFQGNSAPDKSGLPSDRFSAERTGGSVSTLTIQRTQQEDSAVYLCASRKRLAGGRETQYFGPGTRLLVL.

This sequence joins TRBV12-3 or TRBV12-4 and TRBJ2-1; TCRdb names TRBD1, which stays unverified in the absence of DNA. The CDR3 is 14 residues long. CDR3 residues: CASSLFGRGNEQFF.

CDR3: CASSVTELNQPQHF. The J gene is TRBJ1-5, the V gene TRBV6-1. The germline gives CDR1 MNHNS, CDR2 SASEGT. The CDR3 runs 14 residues.

The chain joins TRBV30 to TRBJ2-7. This CDR3 contains 11 residues. Germline loops: CDR1 GTSNPN, CDR2 SVGIG (reference sequence). CDR3 protein: CAWNSINEQYF.

This clonotype counts as medium-sized (0.01 to 0.1%) by frequency. The chain links TRBV30 to TRBJ2-1; absent DNA, TCRdb's TRBD2 call cannot be checked. This CDR3 has 13 residues. Germline-derived CDR1 and CDR2 are GTSNPN and SVGIG (reference sequence). The CDR3 sequence is CAWKLVTTAEQFF. The full variable domain, in which reference TRBV30 and TRBJ2-1 provide the parts outside the CDR3, is SQTIHQWPATLVQPVGSPLSLECTVEGTSNPNLYWYRQAAGRGLQLLFYSVGIGQISSEVPQNLSASRPQDRQFILSSKKLLLSDSGFYLCAWKLVTTAEQFFGPGTRLTVL.

V and J are TRBV19 and TRBJ1-5. The length of the CDR3 is 13 residues. The germline V gene has CDR1 LNHDA and CDR2 SQIVND (reference sequence). CDR3 amino acids: CAKYGEGNQPQHF.

The chain joins TRBV5-6 to TRBJ2-7; absent DNA, TCRdb's TRBD1 call cannot be checked. The CDR3 is 12 residues long. Germline CDR1 reads SGHDT; CDR2 reads YYEEEE. Here the CDR3 reads CASSPDRGEQYF.

This chain joins TRBV10-3 and TRBJ2-7; the TCRdb call, TRBD1, lacks DNA for checking. The germline gives CDR1 ENHRY, CDR2 SYGVKD. The CDR3 is made up of 14 amino acids. CDR3: CAISGDRGAYEQYF.

Frequency places this clonotype as medium-sized (0.01 to 0.1%). The chain recombines TRBV6-4 with TRBJ2-3; checking the TCRdb D call of TRBD2 is not possible without DNA. The CDR3 sequence is 16 residues long. Germline V gene data show CDR1 as MRHNA and CDR2 as SNTAGT. CDR3 amino acids: CASSDSSGGATDTQYF.

The rearrangement joins TRBV7-2 to TRBJ2-7; TCRdb picks TRBD1, but there is no DNA to check that call. This CDR3 region has 14 residues. Germline CDR1 is SGHTA and CDR2 is FQGNSA. The CDR3 region is CASSPGQGSNEQYF.